This TCR beta chain is drawn from a study of T cells in women clearing cervical HPV infection. Turning to the study itself: Controls gave blood once infection was undetectable; cases at lesion identification. Case blood was drawn a median approximately 160 days after lesion detection. Study-level results: CIN3+ cases had significantly higher TCR richness than controls; evenness did not differ.

Average input was approximately 1.3 ug genomic DNA for immunoSEQ TCR beta CDR3 amplification. Only in-frame clones appear in the TCRdb table, and some are missing; sequencing was by immunoSEQ multiplex PCR. Its listing shows approximately 30,000 clones. Remarks on this clone: Its target is not known. The read falls 3 residues short of the CDR3 end, and the missing part is taken from the germline J gene.

Trimming took off 3 bases at V and 5 bases at J, with 8 bases between the two ends. The CDR3 extends over 13 amino acids. Sequencing was done on a sample of blood buffy coat. This chain uses TRBV12-3 or TRBV12-4 with TRBJ2-1; D is perhaps TRBD2 (6 bases). This TCR was sampled from a woman aged 18 to 69 with a cervical HPV16 infection that either progressed to CIN3+ or cleared (not recorded which). CDR3 DNA, as far as it was read: TGTGCCAGCAGTTTGGGGACTCACAATGAG. Amino acid sequence: CASSLGTHNE. In full, the CDR3 is CASSLGTHNEQFF.